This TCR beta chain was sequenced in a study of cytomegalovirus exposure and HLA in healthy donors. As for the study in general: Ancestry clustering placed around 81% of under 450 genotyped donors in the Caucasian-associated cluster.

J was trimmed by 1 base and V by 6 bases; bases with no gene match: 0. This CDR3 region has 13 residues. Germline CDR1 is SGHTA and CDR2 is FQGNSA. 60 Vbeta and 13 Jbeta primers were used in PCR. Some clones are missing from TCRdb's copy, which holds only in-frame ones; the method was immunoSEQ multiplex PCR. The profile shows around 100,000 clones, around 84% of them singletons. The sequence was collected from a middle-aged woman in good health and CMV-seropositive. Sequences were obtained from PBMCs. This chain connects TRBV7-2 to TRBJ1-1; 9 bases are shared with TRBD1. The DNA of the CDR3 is TGTGCCAGCAGGGGACAGGGGAACACTGAAGCTTTCTTT. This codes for CASRGQGNTEAFF.